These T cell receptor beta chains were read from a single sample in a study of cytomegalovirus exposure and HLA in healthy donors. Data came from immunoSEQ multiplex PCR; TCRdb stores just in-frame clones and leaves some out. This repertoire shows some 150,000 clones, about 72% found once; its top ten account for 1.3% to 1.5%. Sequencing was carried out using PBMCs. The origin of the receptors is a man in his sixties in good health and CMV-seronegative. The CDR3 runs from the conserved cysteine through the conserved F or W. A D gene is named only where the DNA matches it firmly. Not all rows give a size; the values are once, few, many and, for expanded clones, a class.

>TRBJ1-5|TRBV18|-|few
CASSPIRGAGQPQHF
TGTGCCAGCTCACCAATTAGAGGGGCGGGACAGCCCCAGCATTTT
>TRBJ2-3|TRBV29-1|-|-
CSVVGREGTDTQYF
TGCAGCGTTGTCGGGCGGGAAGGCACAGATACGCAGTATTTT
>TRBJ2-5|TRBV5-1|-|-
CASSLVGGKETQYF
TGCGCCAGCAGCTTGGTTGGGGGCAAAGAGACCCAGTACTTC
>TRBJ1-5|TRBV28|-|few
CASRPRWRWEMKNQPQHF
TGTGCCAGCAGACCAAGATGGCGGTGGGAGATGAAAAATCAGCCCCAGCATTTT
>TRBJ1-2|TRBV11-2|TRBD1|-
CASSSGTATNYGYTF
TGTGCCAGCAGCTCGGGGACAGCTACTAACTATGGCTACACCTTC
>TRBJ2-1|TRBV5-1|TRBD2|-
CASSTRGTSGSNEQFF
TGCGCCAGCAGCACGCGAGGGACTAGCGGGTCCAATGAGCAGTTCTTC
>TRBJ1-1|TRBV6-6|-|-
CASTNSGQTNTEAFF
TGTGCCAGCACCAATAGCGGGCAGACGAACACTGAAGCTTTCTTT
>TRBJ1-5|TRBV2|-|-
CASSYSDISNQPQHF
TGTGCCAGCAGTTATTCGGACATTAGCAATCAGCCCCAGCATTTT
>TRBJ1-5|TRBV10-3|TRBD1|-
CAISESDRDQPQHF
TGTGCCATCAGTGAGTCGGACAGGGATCAGCCCCAGCATTTT
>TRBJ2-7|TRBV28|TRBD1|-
CASLGLGQGYEQYF
TGTGCCAGCCTTGGATTGGGACAGGGATACGAGCAGTACTTC
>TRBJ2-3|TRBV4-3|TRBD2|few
CASSQVWAGVDTQYF
TGCGCCAGCAGCCAAGTCTGGGCGGGAGTAGATACGCAGTATTTT
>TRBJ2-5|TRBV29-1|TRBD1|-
CRADRGLETQYF
TGCAGAGCGGACAGGGGGCTAGAGACCCAGTACTTC
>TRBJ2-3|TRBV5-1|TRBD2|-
CASSVGLAVLTDTQYF
TGCGCCAGCAGCGTGGGACTAGCGGTCCTCACAGATACGCAGTATTTT
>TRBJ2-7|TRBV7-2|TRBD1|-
CASSLALGQAMGPNEQYF
TGTGCCAGCAGCTTAGCTCTTGGACAGGCTATGGGCCCAAACGAGCAGTACTTC
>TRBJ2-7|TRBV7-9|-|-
CASSLGGPVGEQYF
TGTGCCAGCAGCTTAGGAGGGCCAGTCGGGGAGCAGTACTTC
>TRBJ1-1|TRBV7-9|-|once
CASSLGQKDTEAFF
TGTGCCAGCAGCTTAGGACAGAAGGACACTGAAGCTTTCTTT
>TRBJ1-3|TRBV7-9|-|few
CASSTLQGSSGNTIYF
TGTGCCAGCAGCACCCTACAGGGATCCTCTGGAAACACCATATATTTT
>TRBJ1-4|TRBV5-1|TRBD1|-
CASSTVPGQGENEKLFF
TGCGCCAGCAGCACAGTCCCGGGACAGGGGGAAAATGAAAAACTGTTTTTT
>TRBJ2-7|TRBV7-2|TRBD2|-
CASSSTSGRYEQYF
TGTGCCAGCAGCTCAACTAGCGGGAGGTACGAGCAGTACTTC
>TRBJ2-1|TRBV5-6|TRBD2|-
CASSPYGAWGGLVNEQFF
TGTGCCAGCAGCCCCTATGGGGCTTGGGGGGGTTTAGTGAATGAGCAGTTCTTC
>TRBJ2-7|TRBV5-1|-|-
CASSPQAGSYEQYF
TGCGCCAGCAGCCCCCAGGCGGGTTCCTACGAGCAGTACTTC
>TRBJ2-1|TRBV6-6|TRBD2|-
CASSRLAINNEQFF
TGTGCCAGCAGCCGACTAGCGATAAACAATGAGCAGTTCTTC
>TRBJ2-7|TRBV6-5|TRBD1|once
CASSYLRTGETYEQYF
TGTGCCAGCAGTTACCTACGGACAGGGGAGACCTACGAGCAGTACTTC
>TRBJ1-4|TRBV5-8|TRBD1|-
CASSTQMDRSNEKLFF
TGTGCCAGCAGCACCCAAATGGACAGGAGTAATGAAAAACTGTTTTTT
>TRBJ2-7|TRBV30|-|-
CAWSNRYEQYF
TGTGCCTGGAGTAACAGGTACGAGCAGTACTTC
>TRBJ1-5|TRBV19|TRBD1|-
CASSIARGANQPQHF
TGTGCCAGTAGTATAGCCAGGGGGGCCAATCAGCCCCAGCATTTT
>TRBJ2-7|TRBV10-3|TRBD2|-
CAISESAGGQEYF
TGTGCCATCAGTGAGTCCGCGGGGGGGCAGGAGTACTTC
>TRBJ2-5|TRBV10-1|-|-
CASSESGSVETQYF
TGCGCCAGCAGTGAGTCCGGTAGCGTGGAGACCCAGTACTTC
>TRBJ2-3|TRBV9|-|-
CASSAAIGQADTQYF
TGTGCCAGCAGCGCCGCAATTGGCCAAGCAGATACGCAGTATTTT
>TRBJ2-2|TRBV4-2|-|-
CASSQDNIGGANTGELFF
TGTGCCAGCAGCCAAGATAATATAGGGGGGGCAAACACCGGGGAGCTGTTTTTT
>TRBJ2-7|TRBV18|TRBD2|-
CASSPSGAYVSYEQYF
TGTGCCAGCTCACCGAGCGGGGCTTATGTATCCTACGAGCAGTACTTC
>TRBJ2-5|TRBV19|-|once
CASRGGGETQYF
TGTGCCAGTAGGGGGGGTGGAGAGACCCAGTACTTC
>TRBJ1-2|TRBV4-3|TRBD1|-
CASSRKTGGDGYTF
TGCGCCAGCAGCCGGAAGACAGGGGGGGATGGCTACACCTTC
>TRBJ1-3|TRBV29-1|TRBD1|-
CSANRDSSGNTIYF
TGCAGCGCCAACCGGGACAGCTCTGGAAACACCATATATTTT
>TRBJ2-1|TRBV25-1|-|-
CASSEPRWNNEQFF
TGTGCCAGCAGTGAACCTAGGTGGAACAATGAGCAGTTCTTC
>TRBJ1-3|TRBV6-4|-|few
CASTTGSSGNTIYF
TGTGCCAGCACTACAGGGAGCTCTGGAAACACCATATATTTT
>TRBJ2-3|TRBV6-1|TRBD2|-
CASSEGGGATDTQYF
TGTGCCAGCAGTGAAGGCGGGGGGGCCACAGATACGCAGTATTTT
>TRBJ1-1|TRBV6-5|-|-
CASSYREGKPNTEAFF
TGTGCCAGCAGTTACCGGGAGGGGAAACCGAACACTGAAGCTTTCTTT
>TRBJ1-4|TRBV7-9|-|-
CSSSPRVSFREKLFF
TGTTCCAGCAGCCCTCGGGTCTCATTTAGGGAAAAACTGTTTTTT
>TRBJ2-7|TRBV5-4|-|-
CASSLASPGKEQYF
TGTGCCAGCAGCTTGGCAAGTCCAGGGAAAGAGCAGTACTTC
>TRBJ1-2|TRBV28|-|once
CASTRGTGYTF
TGTGCCAGCACCCGCGGGACTGGCTACACCTTC
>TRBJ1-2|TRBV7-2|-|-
CASSLQNSNYGYTF
TGTGCCAGCAGCTTACAGAATTCTAACTATGGCTACACCTTC
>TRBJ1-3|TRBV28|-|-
CASSATGTADTIYF
TGTGCCAGCAGCGCTACAGGGACCGCTGACACCATATATTTT
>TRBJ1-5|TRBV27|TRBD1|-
CASSRGTGRGSNQPQHF
TGTGCCAGCAGTCGCGGGACAGGGCGGGGTAGCAATCAGCCCCAGCATTTT
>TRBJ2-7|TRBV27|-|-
CASSFWQGDEQYF
TGTGCCAGCAGTTTTTGGCAGGGCGACGAGCAGTACTTC
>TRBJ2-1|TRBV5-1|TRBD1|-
CASSLGTGSYNEQFF
TGCGCCAGCAGCTTGGGGACAGGTTCCTACAATGAGCAGTTCTTC
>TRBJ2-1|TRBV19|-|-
CASSIGGRNNEQFF
TGTGCCAGTAGTATTGGGGGCCGAAACAATGAGCAGTTCTTC
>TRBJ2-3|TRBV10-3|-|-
CAISVRGDTQYF
TGTGCCATCAGTGTACGGGGGGATACGCAGTATTTT
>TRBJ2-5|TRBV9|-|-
CASSVGKGQQETQYF
TGTGCCAGCAGCGTAGGAAAAGGACAACAAGAGACCCAGTACTTC
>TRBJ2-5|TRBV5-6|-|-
CASSLPAGRGLETQYF
TGTGCCAGCAGCTTGCCGGCGGGGCGGGGGCTGGAGACCCAGTACTTC
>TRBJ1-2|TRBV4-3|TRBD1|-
CASSPTGSYGYTF
TGCGCCAGCAGCCCGACAGGGAGCTATGGCTACACCTTC
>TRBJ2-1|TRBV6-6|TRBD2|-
CASRLAGGIEQFF
TGTGCCAGCAGACTAGCGGGAGGAATTGAGCAGTTCTTC
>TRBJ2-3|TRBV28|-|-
CASTKSADTQYF
TGTGCCAGCACTAAGAGTGCAGATACGCAGTATTTT